This T cell receptor (beta chain) was obtained from a study of blood T cell repertoires in COVID-19. Study-level information: Nucleic acid was either cDNA or gDNA, and it came from T cells, B-cell-depleted T cells, or PBMCs.

J lost 3 bases, V lost 8 bases, and 5 bases had no gene match. Per the germline V gene, CDR1 is MNHEY and CDR2 is SVGAGI. CDR3 length equals 13 residues. Measured with immunoSEQ multiplex PCR; TCRdb has only the in-frame clones, and not every one. The profile shows approximately 240,000 clones, approximately 84% of them singletons. The sequenced sample consisted of peripheral blood. The chain has TRBV6-5 and TRBJ1-1; 8 positions match TRBD1. This receptor was obtained from a woman aged 25 to 39 who had recovered from COVID-19. The CDR3 bases are TGTGCCAGCGGACTGACAGGGGACACTGAAGCTTTCTTT. Translated, it gives CASGLTGDTEAFF.